The entry that follows covers one T cell receptor (beta chain) sequence. This CDR3 has 16 residues. Germline-derived CDR1 and CDR2 are GTSNPN and SVGIG (reference sequence). V lost 2 bases, J lost 0 bases, and 14 bases lay in between. TCRdb re-analysed the RT-PCR reads in MiXCR, keeping a single row per CDR3 protein. This table holds hundreds of thousands of distinct CDR3 sequences, approximately 15% found once. This rearrangement joins TRBV30 to TRBJ2-1; TRBD1 might be the D (6 bases). This receptor was identified in a female donor in good health, serving as a healthy control. Sequenced material: memory CD4+ T cells from blood. The CDR3: CAWSRGQLSSYNEQFF. In DNA form, the CDR3 reads TGTGCCTGGAGTCGTGGACAGCTGAGCTCCTACAATGAGCAGTTCTTC. The entire variable domain, with the rest obtained from reference TRBV30 and TRBJ2-1, is as follows: SQTIHQWPATLVQPVGSPLSLECTVEGTSNPNLYWYRQAAGRGLQLLFYSVGIGQISSEVPQNLSASRPQDRQFILSSKKLLLSDSGFYLCAWSRGQLSSYNEQFFGPGTRLTVL.